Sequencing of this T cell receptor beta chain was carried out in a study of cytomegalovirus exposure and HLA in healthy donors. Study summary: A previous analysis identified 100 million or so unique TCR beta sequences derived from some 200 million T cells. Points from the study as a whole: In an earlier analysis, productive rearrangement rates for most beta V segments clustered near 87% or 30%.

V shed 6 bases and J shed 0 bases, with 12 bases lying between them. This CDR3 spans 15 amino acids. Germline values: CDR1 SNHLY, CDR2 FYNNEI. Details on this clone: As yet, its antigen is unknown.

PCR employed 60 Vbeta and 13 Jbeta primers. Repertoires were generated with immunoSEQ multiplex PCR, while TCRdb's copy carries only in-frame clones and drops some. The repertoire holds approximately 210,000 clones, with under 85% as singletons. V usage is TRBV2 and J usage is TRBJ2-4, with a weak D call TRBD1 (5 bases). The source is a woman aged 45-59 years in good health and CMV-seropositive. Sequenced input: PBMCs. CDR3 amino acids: CASRGQGIAKNIQYF. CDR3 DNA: TGTGCCAGCAGAGGGCAGGGAATAGCCAAAAACATTCAGTACTTC.